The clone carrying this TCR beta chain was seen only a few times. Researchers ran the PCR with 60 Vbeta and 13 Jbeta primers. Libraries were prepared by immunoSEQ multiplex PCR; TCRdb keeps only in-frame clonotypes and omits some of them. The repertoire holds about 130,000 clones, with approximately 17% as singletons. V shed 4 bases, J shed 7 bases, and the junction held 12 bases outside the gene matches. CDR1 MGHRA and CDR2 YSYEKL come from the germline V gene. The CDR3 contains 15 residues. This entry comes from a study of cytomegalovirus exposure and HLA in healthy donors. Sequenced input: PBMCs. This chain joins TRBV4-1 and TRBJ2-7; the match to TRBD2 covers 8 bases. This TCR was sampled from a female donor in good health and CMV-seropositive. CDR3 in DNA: TGCGCCAGCAGCCCTTTAGCGGGGACCTCTCGGGAGCAGTACTTC. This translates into CASSPLAGTSREQYF.